Listed below are T cell receptor beta chains from one sample, sequenced in a study of T cells in Graves' hyperthyroidism and ophthalmopathy. MiXCR was run by TCRdb on the multiplex PCR reads, yielding one entry per CDR3 protein. The sample contains fewer than 600,000 distinct CDR3 sequences, around an eighth of which appear only once. Sequenced input: blood. These receptor sequences come from a woman between 18 and 30 years old with Graves' hyperthyroidism. CDR3s include the opening cysteine and the closing phenylalanine or tryptophan. A D gene is named only where the DNA matches it firmly. Clone sizes are given selectively: once, few, many, or a class where the clone is expanded.

j_call | clone_size | v_call | d_call | cdr3_nt | cdr3_aa
TRBJ2-3 | - | TRBV29-1 | TRBD2 | TGCAGCCCGGACTGGACTAGCGGGATAGCAGATACGCAGTATTTT | CSPDWTSGIADTQYF
TRBJ2-1 | many | TRBV11-2 | - | TGTGCCAGCAGCTTAGTGACGCTGGATGAGCAGTTCTTC | CASSLVTLDEQFF
TRBJ1-5 | - | TRBV12-3/TRBV12-4 | - | TGTGCCAGCAGTTTAGCTGGACAACCCAATCAGCCCCAGCATTTT | CASSLAGQPNQPQHF
TRBJ1-5 | - | TRBV20-1 | TRBD1 | TGCAGTGCCTACCAGGGGGATCAGCCCCAGCATTTT | CSAYQGDQPQHF
TRBJ2-5 | many | TRBV6-2/TRBV6-3 | TRBD2 | TGTGCCAGCACTAGCGGGAAAGAGACCCAGTACTTC | CASTSGKETQYF
TRBJ2-1 | many | TRBV6-1 | - | TGTGCCAGCAGTTCCCACACCGGGTCTAGCGCAGACAATGAGCAGTTCTTC | CASSSHTGSSADNEQFF
TRBJ1-2 | few | TRBV29-1 | - | TGCAGCGTTGAGGCCCCACGCCAGGGTAACTATGGCTACACCTTC | CSVEAPRQGNYGYTF
TRBJ2-1 | - | TRBV6-2/TRBV6-3 | - | TGTGCCAGCAGTTACTCGCTGGGGCTCGACGAGCAGTTCTTC | CASSYSLGLDEQFF
TRBJ1-6 | few | TRBV6-5 | - | TGTGCCAGCAGTTGGGAGAGGCAGGCCCACCTCCACTTT | CASSWERQAHLHF
TRBJ2-3 | many | TRBV27 | - | TGTGCCAGCAGTTTATCGGCCAGATCCACAGATACGCAGTATTTT | CASSLSARSTDTQYF
TRBJ1-4 | few | TRBV7-8 | TRBD1 | TGTGCCAGCAGCTTAGACGTAGGGACAGCGAATGAAAAACTGTTTTTT | CASSLDVGTANEKLFF
TRBJ2-3 | many | TRBV15 | - | TGTGCCACCAGCTACACAGATACGCAGTATTTT | CATSYTDTQYF
TRBJ1-2 | many | TRBV7-3 | - | TGTGCCAGCAGCTTAACGTTGGACGGGGATGGCTACACCTTC | CASSLTLDGDGYTF
TRBJ2-2 | few | TRBV5-1 | TRBD2 | TGCGCCAGCAGCATACCTAGCGGGAGAGAGTCCGGGGAGCTGTTTTTT | CASSIPSGRESGELFF
TRBJ2-7 | - | TRBV5-6 | TRBD1 | TGTGCCAGCTCCGGGACAGGGCCGACTCCCTACGAGCAGTACTTC | CASSGTGPTPYEQYF
TRBJ2-1 | - | TRBV19 | TRBD2 | TGTGCCATCGGGACTAGCGGGGAGTACTACAATGAGCAGTTCTTC | CAIGTSGEYYNEQFF
TRBJ2-3 | many | TRBV30 | TRBD1 | TGTGCCTTCAGGACAGGCTTGGGCACAGATACGCAGTATTTT | CAFRTGLGTDTQYF
TRBJ1-2 | many | TRBV2 | - | TGTGCCAGCAGCCCCGCCCGGGGTACTAACTATGGCTACACCTTC | CASSPARGTNYGYTF
TRBJ2-5 | many | TRBV10-3 | - | TGTGCCATCAGTGGAGGGGATGGGAAGACCCAGTACTTC | CAISGGDGKTQYF
TRBJ2-3 | medium-sized | TRBV3-1 | - | TGTGCCAGCAGCCAAAGGAGTGTACCCACAGATACGCAGTATTTT | CASSQRSVPTDTQYF
TRBJ1-1 | few | TRBV5-1 | TRBD1 | TGCGCCAGCAGCTTGGCCCAGGGGGGTTTGGCTGAAGCTTTCTTT | CASSLAQGGLAEAFF
TRBJ2-5 | many | TRBV18 | TRBD2 | TGTGCCAGCTCACCGGGACTAGCGGGGATCCAAGAGACCCAGTACTTC | CASSPGLAGIQETQYF
TRBJ2-5 | - | TRBV18 | - | TGTGCCAGCTCACCCGGGACGGAGGGGGAGACCCAGTACTTC | CASSPGTEGETQYF
TRBJ2-5 | many | TRBV6-1 | TRBD1 | TGTGCCAGCAAGGGACAGGGGTTGGAGACCCAGTACTTC | CASKGQGLETQYF
TRBJ1-1 | - | TRBV5-1 | TRBD1 | TGCGCCAGCAGCCCACAGGGGGGGAGGGACACTGGAGCTTTCTTT | CASSPQGGRDTGAFF
TRBJ2-3 | many | TRBV30 | TRBD1 | TGTGCCTGGACGGGACAGGGGGCAGAGGCAGATACGCAGTATTTT | CAWTGQGAEADTQYF
TRBJ1-5 | - | TRBV7-9 | TRBD1 | TGTGCCAGCAGCTCGTGGACAGGGGGCGCTTTACGGCGCAATCAGCCCCAGCATTTT | CASSSWTGGALRRNQPQHF
TRBJ2-4 | - | TRBV6-1 | - | TGTGCCAGCCCCTTGGGTCGAGACGGAAACATTCAGTACTTC | CASPLGRDGNIQYF